The following is a T cell receptor (beta chain) sequence with its context. This sample is drawn from a study of immune cell composition in non-small cell lung cancer. The method was immunoSEQ multiplex PCR; TCRdb's version includes in-frame clones alone and lacks a portion of them. The repertoire holds under 20,000 clones, with more than 60% as singletons. Normal lung sampling was at least 3 cm from the tumour, as distant as possible. CDR1 and CDR2 (germline): SEHNR, FQNEAQ (reference sequence). V was trimmed by 2 bases and J by 4 bases, leaving 14 bases between them. This CDR3 has 16 residues. These records were also assigned to another study, of CD4 T cells in lung cancer.

The V and J genes are TRBV7-9 and TRBJ2-2; D remains ambiguous. The specimen was non-adjacent lung tissue. The TCR was taken from a human donor with non-small cell lung cancer. CDR3 protein: CASSLQHLMVTGELFF. Here the CDR3 DNA reads TGTGCCAGCAGCTTACAACACCTGATGGTCACCGGGGAGCTGTTTTTT. The full variable domain, rest sourced from reference TRBV7-9 and TRBJ2-2, is DTGVSQNPRHKITKRGQNVTFRCDPISEHNRLYWYRQTLGQGPEFLTYFQNEAQLEKSRLLSDRFSAERPKGSFSTLEIQRTEQGDSAMYLCASSLQHLMVTGELFFGEGSRLTVL.